This T cell receptor (beta chain) is drawn from a study of control samples from healthy donors and cancer patients. Generated by immunoSEQ multiplex PCR, the TCRdb table keeps only in-frame clones and is missing some. The table lists more than 110,000 clones, roughly 92% of them singletons, with approximately 10% in the top ten. The CDR3 totals 12 residues. V was shortened by 3 bases and J by 2 bases, with 4 bases between the two germline ends. The V gene's germline CDR1 is GTSNPN and CDR2 SVGIG (reference sequence). Input material: blood. The chain is built from TRBV30 and TRBJ2-2; no definite D call. This clonotype was obtained from a young man in good health. The CDR3 protein is CAWSRNTGELFF. CDR3 DNA: TGTGCCTGGAGCAGAAACACCGGGGAGCTGTTTTTT. The full variable domain, completed using reference TRBV30 and TRBJ2-2, is SQTIHQWPATLVQPVGSPLSLECTVEGTSNPNLYWYRQAAGRGLQLLFYSVGIGQISSEVPQNLSASRPQDRQFILSSKKLLLSDSGFYLCAWSRNTGELFFGEGSRLTVL.